Listed here is a single TCR beta chain. Peripheral blood and lesional scalp punch biopsies were taken from alopecia areata patients. The source of the sample is a study of CD8+ T cells in alopecia areata. Isolated RNA was reverse transcribed into cDNA used as the sequencing template. Using immunoSEQ multiplex PCR, the repertoire was profiled, and TCRdb retains in-frame clones only, with some absent. This sample has 110,000 or so clones; around two fifths occur once, and the top ten carry about 3.1%. CDR3 length equals 11 residues. The germline V gene encodes CDR1 MNHNS and CDR2 SASEGT. V was pared by 9 bases and J by 7 bases, with 12 bases between.

Sequenced material: CD4+ T cells sorted from blood. The J gene is TRBJ2-5, the V gene TRBV6-1, with TRBD1 as a possible D gene (7 bases). The source of this sequence is a human donor with alopecia areata. The CDR3 reads CASYRGGTQYF. CDR3 coding DNA: TGTGCCAGTTACAGGGGAGGGACCCAGTACTTC.